The present TCR beta chain was sequenced within a study of blood T cell repertoires in COVID-19. TCRdb's copy holds only in-frame clones and misses some; the assay was immunoSEQ multiplex PCR. The sample lists around 99,000 clones, around nine tenths occurring once. CDR3 length: 14 amino acids. After removal of 5 bases from V and 4 bases from J, the junction contained 7 bases not matched to a gene. Germline CDR1 and CDR2: SGHAT and FQDESV (reference sequence). This TCR came from a woman in her twenties or thirties with acute or convalescent COVID-19. Material: peripheral blood. The genes are TRBV11-1 and TRBJ1-1; 7 positions agree with TRBD1. Written as DNA, the CDR3 is TGTGCCAGCAGCCTCCGGACAGGAAGCACTGAAGCTTTCTTT. It translates to CASSLRTGSTEAFF. The full variable domain, its missing parts supplied by reference TRBV11-1 and TRBJ1-1, is EAEVAQSPRYKITEKSQAVAFWCDPISGHATLYWYRQILGQGPELLVQFQDESVVDDSQLPKDRFSAERLKGVDSTLKIQPAELGDSAMYLCASSLRTGSTEAFFGQGTRLTVV.